Each of the 7 T cell receptor beta chains below was sequenced from the same sample in a study of patients and donors after allogeneic stem cell transplantation. One entry per CDR3 protein, called by TCRdb with MiXCR from the RT-PCR reads. In the table there are 70,000 to 100,000 distinct CDR3 sequences, 4% to 5% of which are singletons. The sequencing input was blood, either unsorted or a sorted T cell fraction (not recorded which). The receptors were gathered from a human donor who was either an allogeneic HSCT recipient or a stem cell or donor lymphocyte infusion donor (not recorded which). It is not recorded whose cells these are; they may come from a transplant donor.

The V and J genes are TRBV5-5 and TRBJ2-5, with D possibly TRBD1 on 5 matching bases. CDR1 and CDR2 from the germline V gene are SGHKS and YYEKEE (reference sequence). CDR3 length: 16 amino acids. The V gene lost 3 bases and the J gene lost 5 bases, with 20 bases spanning the gap. The CDR3, as DNA: TGTGCCAGCAGCTCAGGGTCACGTCCCGTGGGGGAGACCCAGTACTTC. Translated, it gives CASSSGSRPVGETQYF.

Ten or more counts support this clonotype. The chain recombines TRBV4-1 with TRBJ2-5; TRBD1 is a possible D gene (5 bases). Germline V gene lookup returns CDR1 MGHRA and CDR2 YSYEKL. V was trimmed by 2 bases and J by 0 bases, leaving 10 bases between them. This CDR3 comprises 15 residues. CDR3 region: CASSQRGTDQETQYF. CDR3 nucleotides: TGCGCCAGCAGCCAAAGGGGTACTGACCAAGAGACCCAGTACTTC.

In this sample, this clonotype turned up many times. The chain carries TRBV2 and TRBJ1-5; D perhaps matches TRBD1 (6 bases). The CDR3 covers 14 residues. Per germline, CDR1 SNHLY and CDR2 FYNNEI. Trimming stripped 8 bases from V and 7 bases from J, with 18 bases between. The CDR3: CASCIRGGEQPQHF. CDR3 DNA: TGTGCCAGCTGTATTAGGGGGGGGGAGCAGCCCCAGCATTTT.

This chain connects TRBV20-1 to TRBJ2-5; D is ambiguous. Germline V CDR1 and CDR2: DFQATT, SNEGSKA (reference sequence). The CDR3 extends over 12 amino acids. V was shortened by 1 base and J by 5 bases, with 8 bases between the two germline ends. The CDR3 DNA reads TGCAGTGCTAGAGTTCCCGGGGAGACCCAGTACTTC. Its protein is CSARVPGETQYF.

This clonotype was seen many times. The chain has TRBV12-3 or TRBV12-4 and TRBJ1-1, with D tentatively TRBD1 (5 bases). V was cut by 8 bases and J by 6 bases, with 13 bases left in between. This CDR3 comprises 12 residues. The CDR3 DNA sequence: TGTGCCAGCGGCCGGGGCGTATCTGAAGCTTTCTTT. Protein product: CASGRGVSEAFF.

There are many counts of this clonotype. This chain links TRBV7-9 with TRBJ2-5; D uncertain. The CDR3 totals 12 residues. Trimming took off 6 bases at V and 7 bases at J, with 12 bases between the two ends. Germline V CDR1 and CDR2: SEHNR, FQNEAQ (reference sequence). The CDR3 DNA sequence: TGTGCCAGCAGTTCTCGGATGGGGACCCAGTACTTC. Translating it yields CASSSRMGTQYF.

In this sample, this clonotype turned up many times. The gene calls are TRBV7-2 and TRBJ1-2; D possibly corresponds to TRBD1 (5 bases). There are 16 residues in the CDR3. V gave up 1 base and J gave up 4 bases, with 16 bases separating them. CDR1 is SGHTA and CDR2 is FQGNSA in the germline V gene. In nucleotides, the CDR3 is TGTGCCAGCAGCTTAGAGCTCCGGGGGAGTGCCTATGGCTACACCTTC. Protein product: CASSLELRGSAYGYTF.